The rows below give T cell receptor beta chains drawn from one sample of a study of blood T cell repertoires in COVID-19. Clones were read by immunoSEQ multiplex PCR, and TCRdb kept only the in-frame ones, dropping some. There are roughly 300,000 clones in the sample; about nine tenths occur only once, and less than 15% lies in the top ten. Sequencing was performed on peripheral blood. These receptor sequences come from a woman aged 25 to 39 with COVID-19, enrolled during active disease. The CDR3 runs from the conserved cysteine through the conserved F or W. A D gene is named only where the DNA matches it firmly.

CDR3aa: CAWELAGYYEQFF
CDR3nt: TGTGCCTGGGAATTAGCGGGGTACTATGAGCAGTTCTTC
d_gene: TRBD2
j_gene: TRBJ2-1
v_gene: TRBV30

CDR3aa: CASSIQGGQTQYF
CDR3nt: TGCGCCAGCAGCATCCAGGGTGGGCAGACCCAGTACTTC
d_gene: -
j_gene: TRBJ2-5
v_gene: TRBV5-1

CDR3aa: CANSVLSGTGEQYF
CDR3nt: TGTGCCAACTCAGTTCTTAGCGGGACGGGTGAGCAGTACTTC
d_gene: TRBD2
j_gene: TRBJ2-7
v_gene: TRBV3-1/TRBV3-2

CDR3aa: CASSLEWGTYEQYF
CDR3nt: TGCGCCAGCAGCTTGGAATGGGGCACCTACGAGCAGTACTTC
d_gene: -
j_gene: TRBJ2-7
v_gene: TRBV5-1

CDR3aa: CASSLSPGQGSSPLHF
CDR3nt: TGTGCCAGCAGCCTAAGCCCAGGGCAAGGAAGCTCACCCCTCCACTTT
d_gene: -
j_gene: TRBJ1-6
v_gene: TRBV27

CDR3aa: CASSESNRVRYGYTF
CDR3nt: TGCGCCAGCAGTGAGTCGAACAGGGTCCGCTATGGCTACACCTTC
d_gene: -
j_gene: TRBJ1-2
v_gene: TRBV10-1

CDR3aa: CASSEQGRREAFF
CDR3nt: TGTGCCAGCAGTGAACAGGGCCGGCGGGAAGCTTTCTTT
d_gene: -
j_gene: TRBJ1-1
v_gene: TRBV25-1

CDR3aa: CASSFSSIGDTQYF
CDR3nt: TGTGCCAGCAGTTTTTCCTCTATTGGAGATACGCAGTATTTT
d_gene: -
j_gene: TRBJ2-3
v_gene: TRBV28

CDR3aa: CASTGGSDGELFF
CDR3nt: TGTGCCAGCACCGGGGGGTCGGACGGGGAGCTGTTTTTT
d_gene: TRBD2
j_gene: TRBJ2-2
v_gene: TRBV9

CDR3aa: CASSSTTPSNEQFF
CDR3nt: TGTGCCAGCAGCTCAACGACCCCTAGCAATGAGCAGTTCTTC
d_gene: -
j_gene: TRBJ2-1
v_gene: TRBV5-5

CDR3aa: CASSLGGLVQYF
CDR3nt: TGTGCCAGCAGTCTCGGCGGGTTGGTGCAGTACTTC
d_gene: -
j_gene: TRBJ2-7
v_gene: TRBV6-5

CDR3aa: CASSFGGSPSYEQYF
CDR3nt: TGTGCCAGCAGCTTTGGCGGGTCCCCCTCCTACGAGCAGTACTTC
d_gene: -
j_gene: TRBJ2-7
v_gene: TRBV13

CDR3aa: CASSSGSAFF
CDR3nt: TGTGCCAGCAGTTCAGGTTCAGCTTTCTTT
d_gene: -
j_gene: TRBJ1-1
v_gene: TRBV6-2/TRBV6-3

CDR3aa: CASSRTEGHGYTF
CDR3nt: TGTGCCAGTAGCCGGACAGAGGGCCATGGCTACACCTTC
d_gene: -
j_gene: TRBJ1-2
v_gene: TRBV19

CDR3aa: CASSPDRGGPTYEQYF
CDR3nt: TGTGCCAGCTCACCGGACCGCGGGGGGCCCACCTACGAGCAGTACTTC
d_gene: TRBD2
j_gene: TRBJ2-7
v_gene: TRBV18

CDR3aa: CASSLLAGGADTQYF
CDR3nt: TGCGCCAGCAGCTTACTAGCGGGGGGTGCAGATACGCAGTATTTT
d_gene: TRBD2
j_gene: TRBJ2-3
v_gene: TRBV5-1